This TCR beta chain was found in a study of CD8+ T cells in alopecia areata. CD4+ lymphocytes from about 5 patients underwent sorting into CD25+CD127- populations. The authors sorted CD4+ and CD8+ T cells from PBMCs. The CDR3 runs 14 residues. Looked up from germline, CDR1 is MGHRA and CDR2 is YSYEKL. After isolation, RNA underwent reverse transcription to generate cDNA as the sequencing template. The data were produced by immunoSEQ multiplex PCR, yet TCRdb's version contains in-frame clones alone and is incomplete. The top ten hold more than 1.5% of the sample, which has around 35,000 clones, 45% to 55% seen once. For this clone: A junction end diverges from the germline sequence, so it may reflect a read error.

The material sequenced was CD4+ Tregs sorted from blood. The chain couples TRBV4-1 to TRBJ2-3; unclear D gene. The TCR comes from a human donor with alopecia areata. The CDR3 region has the DNA TGTGCCAGCAGCCAAGCCGACACCACAGATACGCAGTATTTT. This encodes CASSQADTTDTQYF.